These 8 T cell receptor beta chains originate from one sample sequenced in a study of spatial heterogeneity in lung cancer. Described time point: sample taken at primary tumor resection. Via MiXCR, TCRdb re-called the 5' RACE reads, giving one row per CDR3 protein. The sample records over 13,000 distinct CDR3 sequences, roughly 3.9% being singletons. This sample comprised normal lung tissue next to the tumor, obtained at surgery. These receptors were obtained from a male donor with early-stage non-small cell lung cancer.

This clonotype was picked up many times. The size of this beta chain means little, since it is a stray read in a library made for alpha chains. The J gene is TRBJ2-3, the V gene TRBV7-6, with D uncertain. In germline, CDR1 is SGHVS, CDR2 FNYEAQ. This CDR3 contains 12 residues. V shed 3 bases and J shed 5 bases, with 6 bases lying between them. In DNA, the CDR3 is TGTGCCAGCAGCTTCCCCCAAGATACGCAGTATTTT. Translation: CASSFPQDTQYF.

Sample share makes this clonotype medium-sized. This beta chain came through as a stray read in a library set up for alpha chains, and its size says little. The J gene is TRBJ1-1, the V gene TRBV4-1; D gene unclear. With 1 base removed from V and 6 bases from J, the gap between germline ends came to 3 bases. This CDR3 is 11 amino acids long. Germline V gene sequence: CDR1 MGHRA, CDR2 YSYEKL. CDR3 sequence reads: CASSQGSEAFF. DNA for the CDR3: TGCGCCAGCAGCCAAGGGTCTGAAGCTTTCTTT.

This clonotype has at least ten counts. With the library built for alpha chains, this beta chain is off target and its frequency is not meaningful. The rearrangement links TRBV28 to TRBJ2-1; no clear D. The V end lost 8 bases, the J end lost 3 bases, and 14 bases lay between the germline ends. CDR3 size: 14 residues. The germline gives CDR1 MDHEN, CDR2 SYDVKM. The CDR3 DNA reads TGTGCCAGCCAAAAAGTTATAGACTACAATGAGCAGTTCTTC. It encodes CASQKVIDYNEQFF. Looking up the rest from reference TRBV28 and TRBJ2-1 gives the full variable domain: DVKVTQSSRYLVKRTGEKVFLECVQDMDHENMFWYRQDPGLGLRLIYFSYDVKMKEKGDIPEGYSVSREKKERFSLILESASTNQTSMYLCASQKVIDYNEQFFGPGTRLTVL.

In this sample, this clonotype turned up many times. This beta chain represents an off-target read in a library built for alpha chains; its size is of limited meaning. The chain employs TRBV7-4 and TRBJ2-5; maybe TRBD1 (6 bases). Germline V gene data show CDR1 as SGHVT and CDR2 as SQSDAQ. The CDR3 covers 13 residues. Trimming removed 6 bases at V and 5 bases at J, with 13 bases between. This chain's CDR3 is CASSTARGETQYF. The CDR3 DNA follows: TGTGCCAGCAGTACCGCGAGGGGGGAGACCCAGTACTTC.

Many counts were recorded for this clonotype. This beta chain represents an off-target read in a library built for alpha chains; its size is of limited meaning. The rearrangement links TRBV6-5 to TRBJ2-7; 8 nucleotides line up with TRBD2. Germline-derived CDR1 and CDR2 are MNHEY and SVGAGI. Trimming took 4 bases from V and 4 from J; bases not matched to a gene: 18. CDR3 size: 18 residues. In nucleotides, the CDR3 is TGTGCCAGCAGTTTTGCCTCCTCCCGGGAGGGCCGGAGGTACGAGCAGTACTTC. Amino acids: CASSFASSREGRRYEQYF.

This clonotype was counted ten times or more. This beta chain is an unintended read in a library built for alpha chains; its size means little. This chain uses TRBV27 with TRBJ1-1, with D maybe TRBD1 (5 bases). The CDR3 runs 15 residues. Deletions cut 5 bases from V and 5 bases from J, with 18 bases between. Germline V gene data show CDR1 as MNHEY and CDR2 as SMNVEV (reference sequence). The CDR3 loop is CASSTATGKGTEAFF. For the CDR3, the DNA is TGTGCCAGCAGTACAGCTACCGGGAAGGGGACTGAAGCTTTCTTT.

Regarding this clonotype: The junction departs from the called germline gene at one end, perhaps through a read error. This beta chain slipped into a library made for alpha chains as a stray read, so its size is not meaningful. The gene calls are TRBV19 and TRBJ2-7; D call uncertain. This CDR3 has 12 residues. CDR1 is LNHDA and CDR2 is SQIVND in the germline V gene (reference sequence). The CDR3, as DNA: TGTGCCAGTAGTACCCCGACTTCCGAACAGCACTTC. It is translated as CASSTPTSEQHF.

This clonotype was observed at least ten times. Within a library made for alpha chains, this beta chain is off target, and its count is uninformative. This sequence joins TRBV5-5 and TRBJ1-5; D ambiguous. Germline values: CDR1 SGHKS, CDR2 YYEKEE (reference sequence). V was cut by 4 bases and J by 5 bases, with 16 bases left in between. This CDR3 comprises 15 residues. In DNA form, the CDR3 reads TGTGCCAGCAGCCCGTCGGCCCATGGCGATCAGCCCCAGCATTTT. Encoded protein: CASSPSAHGDQPQHF.